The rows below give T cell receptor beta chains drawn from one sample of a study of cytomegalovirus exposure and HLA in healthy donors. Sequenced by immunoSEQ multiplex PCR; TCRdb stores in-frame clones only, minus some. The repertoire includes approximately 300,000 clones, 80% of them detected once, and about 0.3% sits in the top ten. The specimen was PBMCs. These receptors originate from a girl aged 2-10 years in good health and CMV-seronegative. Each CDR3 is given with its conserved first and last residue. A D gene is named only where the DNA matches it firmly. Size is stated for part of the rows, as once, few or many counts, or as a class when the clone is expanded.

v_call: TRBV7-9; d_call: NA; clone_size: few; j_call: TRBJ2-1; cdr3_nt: TGTTCCAGCAGCCTGACGAGGAATGAGCAGTTCTTC; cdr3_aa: CSSSLTRNEQFF
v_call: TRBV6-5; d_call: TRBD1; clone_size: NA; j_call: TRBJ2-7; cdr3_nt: TGTGCCAGCAGTTTAAGACAGGGACCCTACGAGCAGTACTTC; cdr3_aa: CASSLRQGPYEQYF
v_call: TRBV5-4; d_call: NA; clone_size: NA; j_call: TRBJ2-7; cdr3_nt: TGTGCCAGCAGCTTGGACAGTTCCCAGTACGAGCAGTACTTC; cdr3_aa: CASSLDSSQYEQYF
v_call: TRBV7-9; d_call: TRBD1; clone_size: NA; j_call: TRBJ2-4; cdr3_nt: TGTGCCAGCAGCGGGACAGAGAATTTAGCCAAAAACATTCAGTACTTC; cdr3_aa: CASSGTENLAKNIQYF
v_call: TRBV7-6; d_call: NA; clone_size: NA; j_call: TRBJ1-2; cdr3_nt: TGTGCCAGCAGCTTAGGGGAAAAGGACAGCTCTAACTATGGCTACACCTTC; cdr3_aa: CASSLGEKDSSNYGYTF
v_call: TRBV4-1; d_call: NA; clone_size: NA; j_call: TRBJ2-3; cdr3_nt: TGCGCCAGCAGCCAAGATCGGCGGGGGCCGCAGTATTTT; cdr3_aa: CASSQDRRGPQYF
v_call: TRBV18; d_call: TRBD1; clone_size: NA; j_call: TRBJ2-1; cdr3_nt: TGTGCCAGCTCACCACCTGGGGGGACAGGGATCGGAGGCAATGAGCAGTTCTTC; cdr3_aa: CASSPPGGTGIGGNEQFF
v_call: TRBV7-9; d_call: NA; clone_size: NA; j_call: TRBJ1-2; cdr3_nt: TGTGCCAGCAGCTTTCAGGAGGAGCATGGCTACACCTTC; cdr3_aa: CASSFQEEHGYTF
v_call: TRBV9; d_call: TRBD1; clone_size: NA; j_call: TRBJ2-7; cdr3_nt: TGTGCCAGCAGCCCTCGACAGGGGAGAGTGGGCGAGCAGTACTTC; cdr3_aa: CASSPRQGRVGEQYF
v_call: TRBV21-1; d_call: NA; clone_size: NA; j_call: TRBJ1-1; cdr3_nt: TGTGCCAGCAGCAAGGGACAGGGGATGAACACTGAAGCTTTCTTT; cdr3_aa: CASSKGQGMNTEAFF
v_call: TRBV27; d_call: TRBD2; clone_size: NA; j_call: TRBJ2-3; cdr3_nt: TGTGCCAGCAGTTCAGCACTAGCGGGGGGCACAGATACGCAGTATTTT; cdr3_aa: CASSSALAGGTDTQYF
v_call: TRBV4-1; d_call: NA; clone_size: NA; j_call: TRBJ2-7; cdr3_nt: TGCGCCAGCAGCTCTCGACAGGGAGGACTCTACGAGCAGTACTTC; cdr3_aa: CASSSRQGGLYEQYF
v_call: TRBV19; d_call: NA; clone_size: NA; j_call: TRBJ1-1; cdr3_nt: TGTGCCAGTAGTAGCCAGGGGAACACTGAAGCTTTCTTT; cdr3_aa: CASSSQGNTEAFF
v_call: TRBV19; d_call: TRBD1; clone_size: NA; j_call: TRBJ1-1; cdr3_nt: TGTGCCAGTAGTATCGGGACAGGGAACACTGAAGCTTTCTTT; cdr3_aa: CASSIGTGNTEAFF
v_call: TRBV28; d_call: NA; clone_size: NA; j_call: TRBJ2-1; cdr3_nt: TGTGCCAGCAGTGCCGCGGGAGTGGCTGTTAGGGGGGATGAGCAGTTCTTC; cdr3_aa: CASSAAGVAVRGDEQFF
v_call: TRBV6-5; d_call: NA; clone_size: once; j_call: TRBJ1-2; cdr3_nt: TGTGCCAGCAGTTCAAATTATGGCTACACCTTC; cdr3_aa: CASSSNYGYTF
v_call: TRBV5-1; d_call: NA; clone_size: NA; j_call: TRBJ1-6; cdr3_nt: TGCGCCAGCAGCTTGGAACTAGGCAGGATCTCTTCACCCCTCCACTTT; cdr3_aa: CASSLELGRISSPLHF
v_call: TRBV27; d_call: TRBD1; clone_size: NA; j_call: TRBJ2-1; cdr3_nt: TGTGCCAGCAGGTCCAGGGGGCCTTACAATGAGCAGTTCTTC; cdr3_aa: CASRSRGPYNEQFF
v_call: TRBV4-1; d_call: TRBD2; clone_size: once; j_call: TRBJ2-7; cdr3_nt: TGCGCCAGCAGCCAAGAGGGGGGGAGCTCCTACGAGCAGTACTTC; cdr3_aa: CASSQEGGSSYEQYF
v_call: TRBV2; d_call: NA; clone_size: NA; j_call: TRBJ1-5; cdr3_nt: TGTGCCAGCAGTGATGACAGTGCCCCAAATCAGCCCCAGCATTTT; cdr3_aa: CASSDDSAPNQPQHF
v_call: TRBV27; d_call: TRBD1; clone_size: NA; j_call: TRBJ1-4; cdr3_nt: TGTGCCAGCAGTTTAATTCGGTCTCTGGCAGGGGGCGCGGGAGAAAAACTGTTTTTT; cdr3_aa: CASSLIRSLAGGAGEKLFF
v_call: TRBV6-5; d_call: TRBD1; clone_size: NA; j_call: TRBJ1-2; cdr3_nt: TGTGCCAGCAGTTACTCCACAGGGGTCGCTAACTATGGCTACACCTTC; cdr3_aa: CASSYSTGVANYGYTF
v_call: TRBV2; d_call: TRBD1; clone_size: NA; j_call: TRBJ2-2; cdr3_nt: TGTGCCAGCAGTACAGGGGAGACCGGGGAGCTGTTTTTT; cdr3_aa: CASSTGETGELFF
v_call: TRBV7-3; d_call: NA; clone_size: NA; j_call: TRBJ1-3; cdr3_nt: TGTGCCAGCAGCCCATCCACTGGAAACACCATATATTTT; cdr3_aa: CASSPSTGNTIYF
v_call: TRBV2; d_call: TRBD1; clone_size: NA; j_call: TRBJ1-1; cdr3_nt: TGTGCCAGCCCCCTTAGGTCCGGGACAGGGCGGTTTCTCACTGAAGCTTTCTTT; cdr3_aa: CASPLRSGTGRFLTEAFF
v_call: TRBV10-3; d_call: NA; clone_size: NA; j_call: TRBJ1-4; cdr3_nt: TGTGCCATCAGTGATTCCTGGCCTAATGAAAAACTGTTTTTT; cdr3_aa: CAISDSWPNEKLFF
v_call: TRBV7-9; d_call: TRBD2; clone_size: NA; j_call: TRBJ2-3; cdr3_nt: TGTGCCAGCAGGCCCCCAGGGTTCGGGGAGGGAACGCAGTATTTT; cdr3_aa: CASRPPGFGEGTQYF
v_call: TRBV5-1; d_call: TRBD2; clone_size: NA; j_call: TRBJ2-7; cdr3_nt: TGCGCCAGCAGCTTTATCTCGACTAGCGGGGGCTACGAGCAGTACTTC; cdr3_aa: CASSFISTSGGYEQYF
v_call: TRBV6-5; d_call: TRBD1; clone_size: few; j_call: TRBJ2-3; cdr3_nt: TGTGCCAGCAGCCCGGGACAGGGGTCGGATACGCAGTATTTT; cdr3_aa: CASSPGQGSDTQYF
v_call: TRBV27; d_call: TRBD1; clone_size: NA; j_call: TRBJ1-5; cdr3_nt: TGTGCCAGCAGTTTAGGGACAGGGGTTCAGCCCCAGCATTTT; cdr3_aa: CASSLGTGVQPQHF
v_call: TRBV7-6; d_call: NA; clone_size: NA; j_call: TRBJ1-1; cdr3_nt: TGTGCCAGCAGCCCCGGTGATATAACGGCTTTCTTT; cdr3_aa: CASSPGDITAFF
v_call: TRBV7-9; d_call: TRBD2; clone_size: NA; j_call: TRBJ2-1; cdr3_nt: TGTGCCAGCAGCTTAGGGCTAGCGGGGGCCATCTCCTACAATGAGCAGTTCTTC; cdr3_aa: CASSLGLAGAISYNEQFF
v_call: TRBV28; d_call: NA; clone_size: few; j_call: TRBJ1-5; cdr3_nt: TGTGCCAGCACCCTGGGGCAGGTGGGCAATCAGCCCCAGCATTTT; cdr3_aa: CASTLGQVGNQPQHF
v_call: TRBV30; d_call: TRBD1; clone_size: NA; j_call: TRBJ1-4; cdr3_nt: TGTGCCTGGAGTGCGCCGGGACAGGGAATAGAAAAACTGTTTTTT; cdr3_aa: CAWSAPGQGIEKLFF
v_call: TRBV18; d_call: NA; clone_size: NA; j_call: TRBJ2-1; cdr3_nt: TGTGCCAGCTCACCACCGGCGGGTCGGAGCAATGAGCAGTTCTTC; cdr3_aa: CASSPPAGRSNEQFF
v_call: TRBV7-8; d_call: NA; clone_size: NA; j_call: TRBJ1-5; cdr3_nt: TGTGCCAGCAGCACTAACTGGGTCCTAAATCAGCCCCAGCATTTT; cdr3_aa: CASSTNWVLNQPQHF
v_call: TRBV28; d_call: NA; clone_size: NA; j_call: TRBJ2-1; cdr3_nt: TGTGCCAGCAGTAGAACCGGGACACCACCGTTCAATGAGCAGTTCTTC; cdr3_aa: CASSRTGTPPFNEQFF
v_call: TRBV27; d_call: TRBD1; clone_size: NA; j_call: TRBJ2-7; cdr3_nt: TGTGCCAGCAGTTTATTGGGACAGGGAATGTACTTC; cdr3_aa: CASSLLGQGMYF
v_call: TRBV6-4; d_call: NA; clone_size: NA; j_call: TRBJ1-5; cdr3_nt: TGTGCCAGCAGTGAACGAGGGTTCAATCAGCCCCAGCATTTT; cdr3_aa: CASSERGFNQPQHF